This TCR beta chain was documented in a study of blood T cell repertoires in COVID-19. Across the whole study: Sources were T cells, B-cell-depleted T cells, or PBMCs; the material itself was cDNA or gDNA.

The CDR3 has 13 amino acids. V dropped 6 bases and J dropped 6 bases, with 11 bases sitting between them. Germline V lookup: CDR1 WNHNN, CDR2 SYGVQD (reference sequence). Original handling: Amplification from reference gene primers served as the basis for estimated nucleated cell counts. Only in-frame clones appear in the TCRdb table, and some are missing; sequencing was by immunoSEQ multiplex PCR. V and J calls and clone size come straight from that table; D and trimming were deduced from the DNA. The repertoire holds approximately 61,000 clones, around 86% seen once, with more than 14% in the top ten.

This chain connects TRBV10-1 to TRBJ2-2; D is unresolved. This sequence was found in a human donor in a cohort sampled during active COVID-19. The sequenced sample consisted of peripheral blood. The CDR3 sequence is CASSLDLAGELFF. In DNA form, the CDR3 reads TGCGCCAGCAGCCTCGATCTAGCCGGGGAGCTGTTTTTT.